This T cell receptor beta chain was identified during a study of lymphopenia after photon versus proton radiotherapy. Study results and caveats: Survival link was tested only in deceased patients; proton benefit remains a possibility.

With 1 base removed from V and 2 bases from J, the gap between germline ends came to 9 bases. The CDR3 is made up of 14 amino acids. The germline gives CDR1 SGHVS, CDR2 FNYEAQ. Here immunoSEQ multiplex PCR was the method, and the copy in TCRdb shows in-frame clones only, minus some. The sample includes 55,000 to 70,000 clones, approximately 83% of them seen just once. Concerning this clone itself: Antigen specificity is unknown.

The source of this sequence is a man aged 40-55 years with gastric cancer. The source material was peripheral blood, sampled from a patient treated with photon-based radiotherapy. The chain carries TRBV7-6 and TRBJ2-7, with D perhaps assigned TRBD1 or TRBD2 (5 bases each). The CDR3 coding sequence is TGTGCCAGCAGCTTAGTGGGGGAAACCTACGAGCAGTACTTC. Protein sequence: CASSLVGETYEQYF.